Listed below are T cell receptor beta chains from one sample, sequenced in a study of T cell changes during pregnancy in multiple sclerosis. Clones were read by immunoSEQ multiplex PCR, and TCRdb kept only the in-frame ones, dropping some. This sample has 55,000 to 65,000 clones, with more than 75% found just once. The sequencing here drew on peripheral blood, taken in the first trimester of pregnancy. All receptors come from a female donor in good health, enrolled as a control in a pregnancy study. The CDR3 runs from the conserved cysteine through the conserved F or W.

CASSIQPSGSGRAGELFF | TRBV19
CASSYRASNGGYTF | TRBV27
CASSDPGQGGTTQYF | TRBV6-4
CASSESQTYNEQFF | TRBV10-2
CASRETGYRNTIYF | TRBV6-5
CASSASQGRAHNEQFF | TRBV5-1
CASSLGDSYNQPQHF | TRBV7-9
CASGSPVIYEQYF | TRBV12-5
CASRYGRQPNYGYTF | TRBV5-6
CASSLDSGRGYEQFF | TRBV11-3
CASSLAGLAGVETQYF | TRBV7-6
CASSFVQWTEAFF | TRBV7-9
CASSFQGVVEKLFF | TRBV28
CASNQGAGANVLTF | TRBV5-1
CATSRTSGGYNEQFF | TRBV15
CASSQVRYTGELFF | TRBV4-3
CASSPWTDGYTF | TRBV18
CSAKQGALAEAFF | TRBV29-1
CASSLLPGEQYF | TRBV28
CASSFDSQETQYF | TRBV7-3
CASSSQQGSHEQYF | TRBV7-2
CASSFGPAGELFF | TRBV27
CASSQDRYIEAFF | TRBV4-3
CASSPSGSTDTQYF | TRBV5-1
CASSSSWGNWETQYF | TRBV5-1
CASSQDFVEETQYF | TRBV4-2
CASRPLAGMIDNEQFF | TRBV6-6
CASGRDRSYEQYF | TRBV12-5
CASKTIRVGSDNEQFF | TRBV27
CASSVVWDRKNTGELFF | TRBV19
CASSSGVRGYTF | TRBV7-2
CASSSRTGWTEAFF | TRBV7-2
CATSRFGQPTNIQYF | TRBV15